This T cell receptor beta chain was recorded in a study of blood T cell repertoires in COVID-19. Across the study: Two negative PCRs, clearance, or symptom resolution characterized the recovered Cohort 3 donors.

Germline CDR1 SGDLS, CDR2 YYNGEE. Germline trimming cut 6 bases from V and 6 bases from J; bases unmatched to any gene: 7. The CDR3 runs 13 residues. Authors' data handling: Cell counts per sample came from amplifying reference gene primers. Here immunoSEQ multiplex PCR was the method, and the copy in TCRdb shows in-frame clones only, minus some. The V and J calls and the clone size are those of that table, but D and trimming were determined from the DNA. The sample lists 250,000 to 350,000 clones, 70% to 90% occurring once. Self-reported history from a screening survey and questionnaire set each donor's cohort.

This clonotype originated in a woman in her fifties or sixties in a cohort exposed to, infected with or recovered from COVID-19 (not recorded which). Sequenced input: PBMCs or T cells enriched from blood (not recorded which). The chain couples TRBV9 to TRBJ1-1; TRBD1 aligns across 8 bases. This CDR3 reads CASNILQGAEAFF. Here the CDR3 DNA reads TGTGCCAGCAACATCTTACAGGGGGCTGAAGCTTTCTTT.